A selection of T cell receptor beta chains follows, all from one sample in a study of vaccination effects on CD4 cells after COVID-19. Profiling relied on immunoSEQ multiplex PCR, and the TCRdb table lists in-frame clones only, not all of them. The data contain 24,000 or so clones, 55% to 80% of them seen just once; the ten biggest clones take up approximately 5%. Antigen specificity for these receptors is unknown. Here the sequenced sample was CD4+ T cells from PBMCs cultured with SARS-CoV-2 spike peptides, taken before COVID-19 vaccination. The source is a human donor who received a COVID-19 vaccine. The CDR3 runs from the conserved cysteine through the conserved F or W. D genes are given only for firm matches. Expanded clones get a size class; other rows say once, few or many, or leave the size out.

j_call v_call clone_size d_call cdr3_aa cdr3_nt
TRBJ2-1 TRBV3-1/TRBV3-2 . . CASSHKLLYNEQFF TGTGCCAGCAGCCACAAACTTCTATACAATGAGCAGTTCTTC
TRBJ2-2 TRBV5-1 . . CASSGQGKRGSTGELFF TGCGCCAGCAGCGGGCAGGGAAAGAGGGGAAGCACCGGGGAGCTGTTTTTT
TRBJ1-2 TRBV20-1 . . CSARNSLGYTF TGCAGTGCTAGAAACAGTTTGGGGTACACCTTC
TRBJ1-5 TRBV27 . . CASRTVYSNQPQHF TGTGCCAGCAGGACAGTTTATAGCAATCAGCCCCAGCATTTT
TRBJ2-7 TRBV2 . TRBD2 CASKIAGVGEQYF TGTGCCAGCAAAATAGCGGGAGTGGGAGAGCAGTACTTC
TRBJ2-7 TRBV2 . . CASSEPFEYEQYF TGTGCCAGCAGTGAACCCTTTGAGTACGAGCAGTACTTC
TRBJ2-6 TRBV5-1 once . CASSVGDSGANVLTF TGCGCCAGCAGCGTCGGGGACTCTGGGGCCAACGTCCTGACTTTC
TRBJ2-2 TRBV7-6 . . CASSSTSGGAFIGELFF TGTGCCAGCAGCTCAACCTCTGGGGGGGCCTTCATCGGGGAGCTGTTTTTT
TRBJ1-1 TRBV29-1 . . CSVEQYMNTEAFF TGCAGCGTTGAGCAGTACATGAACACTGAAGCTTTCTTT
TRBJ1-2 TRBV10-1 . . CASSESRSGNGYTF TGCGCCAGCAGTGAGTCAAGGTCCGGGAATGGCTACACCTTC
TRBJ1-1 TRBV30 . . CAWSVGGTSTEAFF TGTGCCTGGAGTGTAGGGGGGACGAGCACTGAAGCTTTCTTT
TRBJ2-1 TRBV3-1/TRBV3-2 few . CASSQDIPRAHNEQFF TGTGCCAGCAGCCAAGATATCCCTAGAGCCCACAATGAGCAGTTCTTC
TRBJ2-1 TRBV3-1/TRBV3-2 . TRBD1 CASSQDFRGPYNEQFF TGTGCCAGCAGCCAAGATTTCAGGGGGCCCTACAATGAGCAGTTCTTC
TRBJ2-2 TRBV6-2/TRBV6-3 . . CASSYAGSGTGELFF TGTGCCAGCAGTTATGCAGGATCGGGCACCGGGGAGCTGTTTTTT
TRBJ2-3 TRBV14 . TRBD2 CASSHSGRADTQYF TGTGCCAGCAGCCATAGCGGGAGGGCAGATACGCAGTATTTT
TRBJ2-1 TRBV5-1 . TRBD2 CASSAPGLAFNEQFF TGCGCCAGCAGCGCACCGGGACTAGCATTCAATGAGCAGTTCTTC
TRBJ2-1 TRBV7-2 . . CASSQAGAQYNEQFF TGTGCCAGCAGCCAGGCGGGGGCCCAATACAATGAGCAGTTCTTC
TRBJ2-7 TRBV9 . TRBD1 CASSVSGTDNYEQYF TGTGCCAGCAGCGTTTCCGGGACAGATAACTACGAGCAGTACTTC
TRBJ1-1 TRBV3-1/TRBV3-2 . . CASSQRRRDTEAFF TGTGCCAGCAGCCAAAGGAGGCGGGACACTGAAGCTTTCTTT
TRBJ2-1 TRBV19 . TRBD2 CASTRISGGAVSYNEQFF TGTGCCAGTACCAGGATAAGCGGGGGGGCCGTATCCTACAATGAGCAGTTCTTC
TRBJ2-2 TRBV4-1 . . CASSQVAGTGELFF TGCGCCAGCAGCCAAGTGGCAGGCACCGGGGAGCTGTTTTTT
TRBJ2-3 TRBV15 . TRBD2 CATSRRLALLSTDTQYF TGTGCCACCAGCAGACGACTAGCACTTCTAAGCACAGATACGCAGTATTTT
TRBJ1-5 TRBV7-2 few . CASSFDSEPQHF TGTGCCAGCAGCTTTGATAGTGAGCCCCAGCATTTT
TRBJ2-7 TRBV3-1/TRBV3-2 . TRBD2 CASSQFIAGGAEQYF TGTGCCAGCAGCCAATTTATAGCGGGAGGGGCCGAGCAGTACTTC
TRBJ1-6 TRBV30 . . CAWSRRDSPLHF TGTGCCTGGAGCCGAAGGGATTCACCCCTCCACTTT
TRBJ2-1 TRBV6-1 . TRBD2 CASSDRTSGVDEQFF TGTGCCAGCAGTGATAGGACTAGCGGGGTCGATGAGCAGTTCTTC
TRBJ2-7 TRBV10-3 . . CAISDGLRDYEQYF TGTGCCATCAGTGATGGACTCAGGGACTACGAGCAGTACTTC
TRBJ1-1 TRBV24-1 . . CATSDDRRTEAFF TGTGCCACCAGTGATGACCGACGGACTGAAGCTTTCTTT
TRBJ1-4 TRBV4-1 . TRBD1 CASSQEIGTANEKLFF TGCGCCAGCAGCCAAGAGATCGGGACAGCGAATGAAAAACTGTTTTTT